This T cell receptor beta chain comes out of a study of T cell responses to AZD1222 COVID-19 vaccine (dated by TCRdb to 2020 to 2023). Background for the entire study: TCR sequencing was performed for 233 trial participants, of whom around 210 were given two doses of AZD1222 and about 25 were given two doses of MenACWY control vaccine. Trial participants were enrolled into age subgroups of 18-55, 56-69 and 70-plus years, which contained approximately 150, 30 and 60 TCR-sequenced participants, respectively.

The time point label corresponds to: baseline before first vaccination. The treatment or condition tag for this specimen amounts to: meningococcal conjugate vaccine given as trial control. Vaccinee samples came from UK trials COV001 and COV002, including a single-blind randomized controlled phase 2/3 trial of AZD1222 (ChAdOx1 nCoV-19) in healthy adults. For TCRbeta chain sequencing, PBMC samples were collected from trial participants at day 0 and at day 28 after the second dose. In the case of this clone: It lacks a known antigen. Base qualities are not recorded, but no much larger clone differs from it by a single base.

The CDR3 regions of human TCRbeta chains were analyzed by immunosequencing. As for how the authors treated the data: Repertoire TCRs were checked for matches against a reference library of SARS-CoV-2-specific TCRs that had been generated using the MIRA antigen-specificity platform. Breadth was defined as the fraction of unique TCRs that were SARS-CoV-2-associated. Depth was defined as the fraction of total T cells that were SARS-CoV-2-associated. Using the MIRA data, every spike-specific TCR was mapped to the spike region that the TCR reacted to and assigned to either a CD4 or a CD8 class. Log10-transformed breadth and depth values were compared by one-way ANOVA with Sidak's multiple comparisons tests. TCRdb obtained this table from immuneACCESS and retained in-frame rearrangements with V and J assigned. These tables miss some clones; where compared with another copy, unresolved V genes account for less than half of the shortfall, and the remainder is unexplained. The DNA gave D and trimming, while V, J and clone size come from that table. This sample holds 150,000 to 200,000 clones; around 87% were observed only once. The ten largest clones represent less than 3% of the sample.

The germline V gene provides CDR1 MNHEY and CDR2 SVGAGI. Taken from cysteine to phenylalanine, the CDR3 has 15 residues. The entry retains the CDR3 DNA only, 45 bases that are in frame from base 1. V loses 2 bases of germline sequence and J loses 4 bases, and the interval between the two ends is 14 bases. What the research found in general, with its limitations: The 56-69-year group was small, and its depth increase did not reach significance, likely because of low power. Nearly half of unique spike-specific TCRs reportedly recognized epitopes outside regions mutated in the B.1.351 and B.1.1.7 variants. Participants were mostly white British, with more females than males. The authors suggested clonal diversity may have been underestimated. A significant rise in spike-specific TCR breadth and depth was observed after two AZD1222 doses relative to day 0 and relative to MenACWY recipients. Vaccine-associated CD4 TCRs spanned the whole spike protein, with dominant responses in regions 160-218 and 743-854. Conclusions about previously exposed vaccinees are limited because only five or six AZD1222 recipients were SARS-CoV-2 seropositive at baseline. No day 14 peak-response samples were available, so repertoires were characterized only after the peak T cell response.

This receptor was identified in an adult in good health. Sequences were derived from peripheral blood, sampled on day 0 of MenACWY control vaccination. The rearrangement combines TRBV6-5 with TRBJ1-1; confidence is insufficient to name the D gene. The DNA sequence is TGTGCCAGCAGTTACGGCCCTACAGCGAGCACTGAAGCTTTCTTT. Its translation is CASSYGPTASTEAFF.